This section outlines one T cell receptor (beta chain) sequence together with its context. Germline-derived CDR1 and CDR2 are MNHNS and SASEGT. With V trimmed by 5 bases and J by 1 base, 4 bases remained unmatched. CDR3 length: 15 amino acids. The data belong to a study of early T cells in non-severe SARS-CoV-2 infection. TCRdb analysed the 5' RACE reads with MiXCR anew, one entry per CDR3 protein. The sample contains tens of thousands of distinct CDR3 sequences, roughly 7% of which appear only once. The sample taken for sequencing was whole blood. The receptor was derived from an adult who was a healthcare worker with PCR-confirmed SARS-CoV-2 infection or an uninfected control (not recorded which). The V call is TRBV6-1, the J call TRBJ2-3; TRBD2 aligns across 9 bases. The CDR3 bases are TGTGCCAGCAGTTCGCGGACTAGCGGCACAGATACGCAGTATTTT. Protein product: CASSSRTSGTDTQYF.